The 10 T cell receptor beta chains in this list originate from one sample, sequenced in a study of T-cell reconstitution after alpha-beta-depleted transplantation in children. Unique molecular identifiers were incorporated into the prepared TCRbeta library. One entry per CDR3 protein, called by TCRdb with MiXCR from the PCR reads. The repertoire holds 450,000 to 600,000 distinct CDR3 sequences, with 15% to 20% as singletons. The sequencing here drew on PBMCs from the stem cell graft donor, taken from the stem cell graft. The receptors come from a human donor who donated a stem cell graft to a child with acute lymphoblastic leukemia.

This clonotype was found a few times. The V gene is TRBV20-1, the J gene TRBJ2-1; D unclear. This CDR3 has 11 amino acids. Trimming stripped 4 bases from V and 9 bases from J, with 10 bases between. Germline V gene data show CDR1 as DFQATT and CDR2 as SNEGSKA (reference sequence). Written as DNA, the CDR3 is TGCAGTGCTAAACGGGTCAGTGAGCAGTTCTTC. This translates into CSAKRVSEQFF.

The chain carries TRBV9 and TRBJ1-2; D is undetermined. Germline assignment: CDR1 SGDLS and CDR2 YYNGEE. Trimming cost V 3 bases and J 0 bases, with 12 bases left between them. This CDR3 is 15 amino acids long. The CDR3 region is CASSAGQPTNYGYTF. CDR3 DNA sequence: TGTGCCAGCAGCGCTGGGCAGCCCACTAACTATGGCTACACCTTC.

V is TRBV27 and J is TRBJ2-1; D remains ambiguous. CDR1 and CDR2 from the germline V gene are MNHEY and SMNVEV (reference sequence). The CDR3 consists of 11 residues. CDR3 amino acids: CATWRLNEQFF. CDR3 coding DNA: TGTGCGACGTGGCGGCTCAATGAGCAGTTCTTC.

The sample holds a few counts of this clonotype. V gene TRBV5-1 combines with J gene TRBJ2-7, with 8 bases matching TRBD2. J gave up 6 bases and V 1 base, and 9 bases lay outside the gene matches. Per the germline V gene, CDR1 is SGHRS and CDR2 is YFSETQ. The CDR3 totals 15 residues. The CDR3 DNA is TGCGCCAGCAGCTTGAGCGGGAGTGGGAAGAGCGAGCAGTACTTC. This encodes CASSLSGSGKSEQYF.

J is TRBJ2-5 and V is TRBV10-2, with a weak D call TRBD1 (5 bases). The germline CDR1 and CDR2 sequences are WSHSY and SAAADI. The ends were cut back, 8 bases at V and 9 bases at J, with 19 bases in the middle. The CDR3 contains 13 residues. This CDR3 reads CASGDSPYLSQYF. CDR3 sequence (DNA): TGCGCCAGCGGCGACAGCCCCTATCTTTCCCAGTACTTC.

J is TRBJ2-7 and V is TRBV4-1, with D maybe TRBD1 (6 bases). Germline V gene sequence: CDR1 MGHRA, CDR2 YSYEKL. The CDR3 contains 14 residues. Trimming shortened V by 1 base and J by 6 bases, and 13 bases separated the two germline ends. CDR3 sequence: CASSQVQGPLEQYF. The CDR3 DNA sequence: TGCGCCAGCAGCCAAGTACAGGGACCCCTCGAGCAGTACTTC.

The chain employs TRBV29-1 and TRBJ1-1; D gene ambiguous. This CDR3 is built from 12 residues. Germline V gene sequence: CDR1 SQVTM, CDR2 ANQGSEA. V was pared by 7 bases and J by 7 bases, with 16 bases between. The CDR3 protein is CSAPWGTVEAFF. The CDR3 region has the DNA TGCAGCGCCCCGTGGGGTACCGTTGAAGCTTTCTTT.

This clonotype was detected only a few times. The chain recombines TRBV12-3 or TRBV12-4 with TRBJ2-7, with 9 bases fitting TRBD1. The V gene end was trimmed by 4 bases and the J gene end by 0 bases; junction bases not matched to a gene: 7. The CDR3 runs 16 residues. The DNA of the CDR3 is TGTGCCAGCAGTTCCCGGGACAGGGCCAGCTCCTACGAGCAGTACTTC. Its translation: CASSSRDRASSYEQYF.

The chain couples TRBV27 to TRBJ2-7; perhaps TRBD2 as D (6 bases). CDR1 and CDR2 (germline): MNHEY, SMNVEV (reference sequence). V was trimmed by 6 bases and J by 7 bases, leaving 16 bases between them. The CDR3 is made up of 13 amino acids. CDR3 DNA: TGTGCCAGCAGGGGCGGGGCGAACGGGGAGCAGTACTTC. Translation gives CASRGGANGEQYF.

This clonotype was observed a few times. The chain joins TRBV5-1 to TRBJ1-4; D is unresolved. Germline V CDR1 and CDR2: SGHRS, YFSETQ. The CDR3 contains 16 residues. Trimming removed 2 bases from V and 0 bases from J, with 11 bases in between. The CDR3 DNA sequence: TGCGCCAGCAGCTTCCGGCCAGCAGCAACTAATGAAAAACTGTTTTTT. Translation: CASSFRPAATNEKLFF.